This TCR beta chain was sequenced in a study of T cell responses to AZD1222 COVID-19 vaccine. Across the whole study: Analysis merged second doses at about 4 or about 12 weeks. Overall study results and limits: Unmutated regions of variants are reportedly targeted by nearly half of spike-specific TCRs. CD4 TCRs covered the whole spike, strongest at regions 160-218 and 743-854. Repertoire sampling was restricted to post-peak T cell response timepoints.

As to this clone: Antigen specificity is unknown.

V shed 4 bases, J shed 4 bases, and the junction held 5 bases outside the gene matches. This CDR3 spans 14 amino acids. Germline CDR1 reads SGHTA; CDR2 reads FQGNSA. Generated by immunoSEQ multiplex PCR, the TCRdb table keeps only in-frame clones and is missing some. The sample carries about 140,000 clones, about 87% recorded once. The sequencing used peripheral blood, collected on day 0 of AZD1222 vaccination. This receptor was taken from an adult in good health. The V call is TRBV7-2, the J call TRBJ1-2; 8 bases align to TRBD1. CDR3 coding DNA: TGTGCCAGCAGCTCAGACAGGGGTCCCTATGGCTACACCTTC. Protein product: CASSSDRGPYGYTF.